The rows below give T cell receptor beta chains drawn from one sample of a study of blood T cell repertoires in COVID-19. Produced via immunoSEQ multiplex PCR; TCRdb's table is partial and in-frame only. The sample lists 100,000 to 150,000 clones, approximately 90% seen once, with around 4.5% in the top ten. Sequences were obtained from peripheral blood. The source is a man in his fifties or sixties with COVID-19, enrolled during active disease. CDR3s include the opening cysteine and the closing phenylalanine or tryptophan. D genes are given only for firm matches. Part of the rows lack a size; the others show once, few, many or a class for expanded clones.

j_gene | d_gene | abundance | v_gene | CDR3nt | CDR3aa
TRBJ1-5 | TRBD1 | few | TRBV7-2 | TGTGCCAGCAGCTCGACCTCCGGGACAGGGGTTCTCGGCAATCAGCCCCAGCATTTT | CASSSTSGTGVLGNQPQHF
TRBJ2-2 | - | once | TRBV9 | TGTGCCAGCAGCGTAGCCCGGACTCGCACCGGGGAGCTGTTTTTT | CASSVARTRTGELFF
TRBJ1-1 | TRBD1 | - | TRBV6-2/TRBV6-3 | TGTGCCAGCAGTTACTCGACAGGGTACGCTGAAGCTTTCTTT | CASSYSTGYAEAFF
TRBJ1-1 | - | once | TRBV9 | TGTGCCAGCAGCGTATACGAGCGGACTGAAGCTTTCTTT | CASSVYERTEAFF
TRBJ1-2 | - | - | TRBV30 | TGTGCCTGGAGTGTAGAGACAGATTATGGCTACACCTTC | CAWSVETDYGYTF
TRBJ2-2 | TRBD1 | once | TRBV30 | TGTGCCTGGGACAGGGGGGCCGGGGAGCTGTTTTTT | CAWDRGAGELFF
TRBJ1-2 | TRBD1 | - | TRBV4-3 | TGCGCCAGCAGCCAAGACCGGGACAGGGTGGCTGGCTACACCTTC | CASSQDRDRVAGYTF
TRBJ2-3 | - | - | TRBV7-3 | TGTGCCAGCAGCCCCCGGGACAAAGATACGCAGTATTTT | CASSPRDKDTQYF
TRBJ1-2 | TRBD1 | - | TRBV30 | TGTGCCTGGACATCCCCCGAGGACAGGGGGGACTATGGCTACACCTTC | CAWTSPEDRGDYGYTF
TRBJ1-1 | - | - | TRBV7-3 | TGTGCCAGCAGCTTACTTGGAGGGATGAACACTGAAGCTTTCTTT | CASSLLGGMNTEAFF
TRBJ1-1 | TRBD1 | - | TRBV6-1 | TGTGCCAGCAGTGAACCTCTGACAGGGGGGGTCACTGAAGCTTTCTTT | CASSEPLTGGVTEAFF
TRBJ2-5 | - | - | TRBV27 | TGTGCCAGCAGTTCTTACTCAAACGCGGACAGCGGGGACCAAGAGACCCAGTACTTC | CASSSYSNADSGDQETQYF
TRBJ1-2 | - | - | TRBV5-1 | TGCGCCAGCAGCGAATGGACAGTAAACTATGGCTACACCTTC | CASSEWTVNYGYTF
TRBJ2-3 | - | once | TRBV28 | TGTGCCAGCAGGCGGGGTGGCGCTAGCACAGATACGCAGTATTTT | CASRRGGASTDTQYF
TRBJ2-7 | - | - | TRBV3-1/TRBV3-2 | TGTGCCAGCAGCCAAGATGTTGGCAGGTACGGTCGGCAGTACTTC | CASSQDVGRYGRQYF
TRBJ2-2 | TRBD1 | - | TRBV10-1 | TGCGCCAGCAGTGTTCAGGGGGACGGGGAGCTGTTTTTT | CASSVQGDGELFF
TRBJ2-5 | - | - | TRBV6-5 | TGTGCCAGCACCCCGGTCCGGAGTGAGACCCAGTACTTC | CASTPVRSETQYF
TRBJ1-2 | - | - | TRBV6-2/TRBV6-3 | TGTGCCAGCAGTTACCCCGGACAGATCTATGGCTACACCTTC | CASSYPGQIYGYTF
TRBJ1-1 | TRBD1 | - | TRBV19 | TGTGCCAGTAGGCGGGACAGGGGGAACACTGAAGCTTTCTTT | CASRRDRGNTEAFF
TRBJ2-5 | - | - | TRBV5-1 | TGCGCCAGCAGCTCCGAGTATGAGGAGACCCAGTACTTC | CASSSEYEETQYF
TRBJ2-1 | TRBD1 | - | TRBV5-4 | TGTGCCAGCAGCTGGACAGGGGGAACCTACAATGAGCAGTTCTTC | CASSWTGGTYNEQFF
TRBJ2-5 | TRBD1 | - | TRBV12-3/TRBV12-4 | TGTGCCAGCAGTGGGGACAGTCGAAAGACCCAGTACTTC | CASSGDSRKTQYF
TRBJ1-2 | TRBD1 | - | TRBV25-1 | TGTGCCAGCAGTGAACCTCAGGGACAGGGGGATGGCTACACCTTC | CASSEPQGQGDGYTF
TRBJ2-5 | TRBD1 | - | TRBV28 | TGTGCCAGCAGTTTAGTGGGACAGGGGGTCGAGACCCAGTACTTC | CASSLVGQGVETQYF
TRBJ1-2 | - | once | TRBV5-4 | TGTGCCAGCAGCGTGGACAAAAACTATGGCTACACCTTC | CASSVDKNYGYTF
TRBJ1-3 | - | - | TRBV18 | TGTGCCAGCTCACCAGCTCTGACAGGATCTAACTTGGGAAACACCATATATTTT | CASSPALTGSNLGNTIYF
TRBJ1-5 | - | - | TRBV5-8 | TGTGCCAGCAGCTTGGGACAGATCGGGCATTTT | CASSLGQIGHF
TRBJ1-2 | TRBD1 | - | TRBV5-4 | TGTGCCAGCAGCTTTTCGGGACAGGGGGCGAGGGGCTACACCTTC | CASSFSGQGARGYTF
TRBJ1-2 | - | - | TRBV19 | TGTGCCAGTACCGACCGGGAGGCCTATGGCTACACCTTC | CASTDREAYGYTF
TRBJ1-1 | - | - | TRBV6-6 | TGTGCCAGCAGTTGGTCGCAGGGTTACACTGAAGCTTTCTTT | CASSWSQGYTEAFF
TRBJ1-3 | TRBD1 | - | TRBV5-1 | TGCGCCAGCAGCTTCCTGTCCCGGACAGGTAACTCTGGAAACACCATATATTTT | CASSFLSRTGNSGNTIYF
TRBJ1-2 | TRBD1 | few | TRBV5-6 | TGTGCCAGCAGCTTGGGGACAGGGGACGTCTATGGCTACACCTTC | CASSLGTGDVYGYTF
TRBJ1-1 | TRBD1 | - | TRBV30 | TGTGCCTGGACTCCCCCCGGGACAGGGGCTTTCTTT | CAWTPPGTGAFF
TRBJ2-2 | TRBD1 | - | TRBV18 | TGTGCCAGCTCACGAGAAGGGGACAGATACACCGGGGAGCTGTTTTTT | CASSREGDRYTGELFF
TRBJ1-6 | - | - | TRBV4-1 | TGCGCCAGCAGCCAAGTCGGGTCAGAAAATAATTCACCCCTCCACTTT | CASSQVGSENNSPLHF
TRBJ1-1 | - | - | TRBV7-6 | TGTGCCAGCAGCTTAGGGCAGAACACTGAAGCTTTCTTT | CASSLGQNTEAFF
TRBJ1-1 | - | - | TRBV20-1 | TGCAGTGCTGGGGCTACAGCTTTCTTT | CSAGATAFF
TRBJ1-4 | TRBD1 | - | TRBV5-1 | TGCGCCAGCAGCTTGGCGGACAGGGTTGCAACTAATGAAAAACTGTTTTTT | CASSLADRVATNEKLFF
TRBJ1-2 | - | - | TRBV7-8 | TGTGCCAGCAGCTCACGGACAGCTAACTATGGCTACACCTTC | CASSSRTANYGYTF
TRBJ1-1 | TRBD1 | - | TRBV6-2/TRBV6-3 | TGTGCCAGCAGTTACTCCCGGACAGGGGGGACTGAAGCTTTCTTT | CASSYSRTGGTEAFF
TRBJ1-2 | - | - | TRBV28 | TGTGCCAGCAGTTTATCGCAGGGGAGCTACACCTTC | CASSLSQGSYTF